This note documents a single T cell receptor beta chain sequence. The V and J ends lost 1 base and 1 base, in that order; junction bases with no gene match: 7. The CDR3 is made up of 16 amino acids. Per the germline V gene, CDR1 is SQVTM and CDR2 is ANQGSEA. The sample belongs to a study of blood T cell repertoires in COVID-19. Study at large: PBMCs, B-cell-depleted T cells, or T cells provided the cDNA or gDNA that made up the material.

Authors' methods: Amplified reference gene primers provided the basis for estimating nucleated cell counts. The protocol was immunoSEQ multiplex PCR, while the TCRdb copy is restricted to in-frame clones and leaves out a portion. V and J calls and clone size follow that table, whereas D and trimming were derived from the DNA. The data contain 330,000 or so clones, about 87% of them singletons. Material: peripheral blood. The V call is TRBV29-1, the J call TRBJ2-7, with 10 bases fitting TRBD1. The TCR sequence derives from a man aged 25 to 40 with COVID-19, enrolled during active disease. CDR3 DNA: TGCAGCGTTGAAGGTTCCGGGACAGGGGTATCCTACGAGCAGTACTTC. Protein sequence: CSVEGSGTGVSYEQYF.